These 18 T cell receptor beta chains originate from one sample sequenced in a study of cytomegalovirus exposure and HLA in healthy donors. Primers included in the PCR were 60 Vbeta and 13 Jbeta primers. Profiling relied on immunoSEQ multiplex PCR, and the TCRdb table lists in-frame clones only, not all of them. The repertoire consists of around 76,000 clones, with roughly two thirds occurring once and the leading ten covering about 16%. Sample: PBMCs. The receptors come from a woman aged 35 to 49 in good health and CMV-seropositive.

This clone was seen a handful of times. The gene calls are TRBV4-3 and TRBJ1-2; the D is unclear. This CDR3 is built from 19 residues. V was shortened by 1 base and J by 0 bases, with 21 bases between the two germline ends. Germline V gene sequence: CDR1 LGHNA, CDR2 YSLEER. The CDR3 sequence: CASSQALGPVAGTNYGYTF. In nucleotides, the CDR3 is TGCGCCAGCAGCCAAGCACTAGGTCCGGTGGCTGGGACTAACTATGGCTACACCTTC.

This rearrangement joins TRBV11-2 to TRBJ2-7; TRBD1 agrees at 8 bases. V lost 7 bases, J lost 1 base, and 9 bases stayed unmatched. This CDR3 contains 15 residues. The germline gives CDR1 SGHAT, CDR2 FQNNGV. CDR3 in amino acids: CASKRPRDRSYEQYF. CDR3 bases: TGTGCCAGCAAAAGACCCCGGGACAGGTCCTACGAGCAGTACTTC.

The gene calls are TRBV7-2 and TRBJ2-1; D unclear. Trimming removed 0 bases at V and 10 bases at J, with 13 bases between. The germline gives CDR1 SGHTA, CDR2 FQGNSA. The CDR3 contains 14 residues. Written as DNA, the CDR3 is TGTGCCAGCAGCTTAGCGAGACTGTCTGGAGAGCAGTTCTTC. Translated: CASSLARLSGEQFF.

J is TRBJ1-5 and V is TRBV7-2; D is unresolved. V lost 3 bases, J lost 0 bases, and 9 bases lay in between. This CDR3 comprises 15 residues. The germline V gene encodes CDR1 SGHTA and CDR2 FQGNSA. This CDR3 reads CASSFTAYSNQPQHF. CDR3 in DNA: TGTGCCAGCAGCTTTACAGCATATAGCAATCAGCCCCAGCATTTT.

V is TRBV5-1 and J is TRBJ2-3; D gene unclear. The length of the CDR3 is 15 residues. Per germline, CDR1 SGHRS and CDR2 YFSETQ. V was cut by 2 bases and J by 0 bases, with 10 bases left in between. CDR3 region: CASSLYSESTDTQYF. DNA of the CDR3: TGCGCCAGCAGCTTATATTCCGAGAGCACAGATACGCAGTATTTT.

The J gene is TRBJ2-1, the V gene TRBV29-1, with 7 bases identical to TRBD2. The CDR3 is 13 residues long. Per the germline V gene, CDR1 is SQVTM and CDR2 is ANQGSEA. J lost 4 bases, V lost 7 bases, and 7 bases had no gene match. The CDR3, as DNA: TGCAGCGAGCTAGCGGTATCTTACAATGAGCAGTTCTTC. This encodes CSELAVSYNEQFF.

The genes are TRBV5-1 and TRBJ1-3; D gene ambiguous. Trimming left V 4 bases short and J 3 bases short, with 11 bases between. Germline V gives CDR1 SGHRS, CDR2 YFSETQ. The CDR3 has 14 amino acids. The CDR3 coding sequence is TGCGCCAGCAGCACACAGCCCGATGGAAACACCATATATTTT. Protein product: CASSTQPDGNTIYF.

The V call is TRBV7-9, the J call TRBJ1-4; TRBD1 matches at 11 bases. The J segment lost 6 bases and the V segment lost 5 bases, leaving 5 bases of the junction unmatched. Per germline, CDR1 SEHNR and CDR2 FQNEAQ (reference sequence). The length of the CDR3 is 15 residues. CDR3 sequence: CASSLPGQGDEKLFF. The CDR3, as DNA: TGTGCCAGCAGCCTACCGGGACAGGGGGATGAAAAACTGTTTTTT. Full variable domain (remainder filled in from reference TRBV7-9 and TRBJ1-4): DTGVSQNPRHKITKRGQNVTFRCDPISEHNRLYWYRQTLGQGPEFLTYFQNEAQLEKSRLLSDRFSAERPKGSFSTLEIQRTEQGDSAMYLCASSLPGQGDEKLFFGSGTQLSVL.

The rearrangement joins TRBV19 to TRBJ1-1; D may be TRBD1 (5 bases). In germline, CDR1 is LNHDA, CDR2 SQIVND (reference sequence). The CDR3 is made up of 15 amino acids. Trimming pared 0 bases from V and 4 bases from J, leaving 12 bases between. In DNA, the CDR3 is TGTGCCAGTAGTATAGAAAAGCGGGGCGGCACTGAAGCTTTCTTT. Its protein product is CASSIEKRGGTEAFF.

This clone showed up just a few times. The rearrangement joins TRBV14 to TRBJ2-7, with TRBD2 matching over 11 bases. Trimming took 3 bases from V and 3 from J; bases not matched to a gene: 4. This CDR3 spans 15 amino acids. Germline CDR1 and CDR2: SGHDN and FVKESK. CDR3 in DNA: TGTGCCAGCAGCCAGGGACTAGCGGCATACTACGAGCAGTACTTC. Translation gives CASSQGLAAYYEQYF.

V is TRBV7-2 and J is TRBJ1-3; D remains unclear. The CDR3 runs 15 residues. CDR1 SGHTA and CDR2 FQGNSA come from the germline V gene. Trimming removed 0 bases at V and 0 bases at J, with 6 bases between. Here the CDR3 reads CASSLALSSGNTIYF. CDR3 DNA sequence: TGTGCCAGCAGCTTAGCGCTAAGCTCTGGAAACACCATATATTTT. Complete variable domain (other parts from reference TRBV7-2 and TRBJ1-3): GAGVSQSPSNKVTEKGKDVELRCDPISGHTALYWYRQSLGQGLEFLIYFQGNSAPDKSGLPSDRFSAERTGGSVSTLTIQRTQQEDSAVYLCASSLALSSGNTIYFGEGSWLTVV.

This clone was detected a few times. The chain joins TRBV2 to TRBJ2-2, with a possible D match to TRBD2 (6 bases). The V and J ends lost 3 bases and 3 bases respectively, with 11 bases between them. The CDR3 extends over 15 amino acids. In germline, CDR1 is SNHLY, CDR2 FYNNEI. CDR3 region: CASSDGGRDTGELFF. The CDR3, as DNA: TGTGCCAGCAGTGACGGGGGACGGGACACCGGGGAGCTGTTTTTT.

This chain joins TRBV12-5 and TRBJ2-3, with 9 bases matching TRBD1. CDR3 size: 17 residues. CDR1 is LGHNT and CDR2 is FRNRAP in the germline V gene. V lost 3 bases and J lost 2; bases outside the gene matches: 9. CDR3 bases: TGTGCTAGTGGTTTAGATCGACAGGGGGGGACCACAGATACGCAGTATTTT. Translation: CASGLDRQGGTTDTQYF. Looking up the rest from reference TRBV12-5 and TRBJ2-3 gives the full variable domain: DARVTQTPRHKVTEMGQEVTMRCQPILGHNTVFWYRQTMMQGLELLAYFRNRAPLDDSGMPKDRFSAEMPDATLATLKIQPSEPRDSAVYFCASGLDRQGGTTDTQYFGPGTRLTVL.

The chain combines TRBV28 with TRBJ2-7, with TRBD2 as a possible D gene (6 bases). V lost 4 bases and J lost 3, with 10 bases in between. The CDR3 spans 13 residues. From germline, CDR1 is MDHEN and CDR2 SYDVKM. The CDR3 sequence is CASSSGLYYEQYF. The CDR3 nucleotides are TGTGCCAGCAGTTCGGGACTCTACTACGAGCAGTACTTC.

This clone has more than one count but fewer than ten. V gene TRBV7-9 combines with J gene TRBJ2-7; no reliable D call. Germline CDR1 is SEHNR and CDR2 is FQNEAQ (reference sequence). V was trimmed by 1 base and J by 3 bases, leaving 13 bases between them. This CDR3 spans 15 amino acids. The CDR3 region is CASSLDFRVGYEQYF. In nucleotides, the CDR3 is TGTGCCAGCAGCTTAGATTTTCGGGTCGGCTACGAGCAGTACTTC.

This clone appeared many times. This rearrangement joins TRBV4-1 to TRBJ1-3; D gene unclear. Germline V lookup: CDR1 MGHRA, CDR2 YSYEKL. The CDR3 runs to 18 residues. V was clipped by 0 bases and J by 0 bases, with 15 bases between them. This CDR3 reads CASSQDAQAGSSGNTIYF. CDR3 coding DNA: TGCGCCAGCAGCCAAGATGCCCAGGCTGGAAGCTCTGGAAACACCATATATTTT.

This clone was recorded once. V and J are TRBV5-4 and TRBJ1-2; 8 bases agree with TRBD1. V was pared by 0 bases and J by 7 bases, with 11 bases of the junction left unmatched. Germline loops: CDR1 SGHNT, CDR2 YYREEE (reference sequence). The CDR3 is 16 amino acids. The CDR3 loop reads CASSLAGAGGRVGYTF. DNA for the CDR3: TGTGCCAGCAGCTTGGCCGGGGCAGGGGGCAGGGTTGGCTACACCTTC.

The V gene is TRBV28, the J gene TRBJ1-6; TRBD1 is a possible D gene (6 bases). This CDR3 spans 12 amino acids. V was cut by 6 bases and J by 11 bases, with 11 bases left in between. Germline CDR1 is MDHEN and CDR2 is SYDVKM. As DNA, the CDR3 is TGTGCCAGCAGCCTCGAGGGGGCACCCCTCCACTTT. Amino acids: CASSLEGAPLHF.